The 30 T cell receptor beta chains below were found in one sample sequenced in a study of cytomegalovirus exposure and HLA in healthy donors. Use of 60 Vbeta and 13 Jbeta primers characterized the PCR. The repertoire was sequenced with immunoSEQ multiplex PCR; TCRdb's copy has only in-frame clones and lacks some. Here the sample table reports approximately 58,000 clones. The specimen was PBMCs. Every receptor here comes from a woman in her fifties or sixties in good health and CMV-seropositive.

The chain recombines TRBV2 with TRBJ1-3; 7 bases fit TRBD1. V trimming: 4 bases; J trimming: 2 bases; junction bases outside the gene matches: 5. Germline V gives CDR1 SNHLY, CDR2 FYNNEI. This CDR3 has 15 amino acids. DNA of the CDR3: TGTGCCAGCAGTGGCCGACAGGGAGCTGGAAACACCATATATTTT. Its translation: CASSGRQGAGNTIYF.

The chain uses TRBV19 and TRBJ1-1, with D tentatively TRBD1 (5 bases). Trimming stripped 2 bases from V and 4 bases from J, with 20 bases between. This CDR3 has 17 residues. The V gene's germline CDR1 is LNHDA and CDR2 SQIVND (reference sequence). CDR3 residues: CASSISGGGTWATEAFF. The DNA for the CDR3 is TGTGCCAGTAGTATATCAGGTGGGGGGACGTGGGCCACTGAAGCTTTCTTT.

This chain joins TRBV6-5 and TRBJ2-2, with D possibly being TRBD1 (6 bases). The CDR3 has 15 amino acids. The V and J ends lost 7 bases and 1 base respectively, with 13 bases between them. From germline, CDR1 is MNHEY and CDR2 SVGAGI. This CDR3 reads CASTTGTMNTGELFF. DNA for the CDR3: TGTGCCAGCACCACAGGGACAATGAACACCGGGGAGCTGTTTTTT.

The J gene is TRBJ2-2, the V gene TRBV27; TRBD1 is a possible D gene (6 bases). CDR1 MNHEY and CDR2 SMNVEV come from the germline V gene (reference sequence). This CDR3 region has 14 residues. The V end was cut by 4 bases, the J end by 1 base, with 7 bases between. The chain's CDR3 is CASSSTGNTGELFF. In DNA, the CDR3 is TGTGCCAGCAGTTCGACAGGGAACACCGGGGAGCTGTTTTTT.

The rearrangement joins TRBV18 to TRBJ2-7; 7 bases line up with TRBD1. With 3 bases clipped from V and 2 bases from J, the junction kept 4 bases outside the gene matches. This CDR3 has 14 amino acids. The germline gives CDR1 KGHSH, CDR2 LQKENI. The CDR3 region is CASSPTTGAYEQYF. The CDR3 nucleotides are TGTGCCAGCTCACCGACAACAGGGGCCTACGAGCAGTACTTC. Looking up the rest from reference TRBV18 and TRBJ2-7 gives the full variable domain: NAGVMQNPRHLVRRRGQEARLRCSPMKGHSHVYWYRQLPEEGLKFMVYLQKENIIDESGMPKERFSAEFPKEGPSILRIQQVVRGDSAAYFCASSPTTGAYEQYFGPGTRLTVT.

This chain links TRBV29-1 with TRBJ2-1; 10 bases agree with TRBD1. Trimming removed 7 bases from V and 4 bases from J; junction bases left unmatched: 7. Germline CDR1 is SQVTM and CDR2 is ANQGSEA. CDR3 length equals 14 residues. The CDR3 sequence: CSASGTGDYNEQFF. The CDR3, as DNA: TGCAGCGCCTCCGGGACAGGGGATTACAATGAGCAGTTCTTC.

CDR3 nucleotides: TGTGCCAGCTCACCAGTCAGGGGTCTTAGCCCAGATACGCAGTATTTT. Its protein is CASSPVRGLSPDTQYF. The rearrangement links TRBV18 to TRBJ2-3; the D gene is possibly TRBD1 (6 bases). Germline V lookup: CDR1 KGHSH, CDR2 LQKENI. The V gene lost 2 bases and the J gene lost 4 bases, with 16 bases spanning the gap. The CDR3 has 16 residues. Full variable domain (rest looked up from reference TRBV18 and TRBJ2-3): NAGVMQNPRHLVRRRGQEARLRCSPMKGHSHVYWYRQLPEEGLKFMVYLQKENIIDESGMPKERFSAEFPKEGPSILRIQQVVRGDSAAYFCASSPVRGLSPDTQYFGPGTRLTVL.

This chain links TRBV27 with TRBJ2-7; D gene uncertain. CDR3 length: 14 amino acids. Trimming removed 5 bases from V and 2 bases from J, with 13 bases in between. Germline V lookup: CDR1 MNHEY, CDR2 SMNVEV (reference sequence). The CDR3 region is CASSRSGAAYEQYF. CDR3 DNA sequence: TGTGCCAGCAGTAGGTCAGGCGCAGCCTACGAGCAGTACTTC.

This chain connects TRBV9 to TRBJ2-7; D remains unclear. V was trimmed by 1 base and J by 5 bases, leaving 10 bases between them. Germline V lookup: CDR1 SGDLS, CDR2 YYNGEE. This CDR3 has 13 amino acids. The CDR3 bases are TGTGCCAGCAGCGTAAACTTTCAGGACGAGCAGTACTTC. Its translation is CASSVNFQDEQYF.

In the case of this clone: In the same sample, other DNA sequences code for this CDR3. This chain connects TRBV13 to TRBJ1-1, with TRBD1 as a possible D gene (5 bases). Per the germline V gene, CDR1 is PRHDT and CDR2 is FYEKMQ (reference sequence). CDR3 length: 18 amino acids. CDR3 amino acids: CDLSQGGGWFPQNTEAFF. In DNA form, the CDR3 reads TGTGATCTCAGCCAGGGAGGAGGATGGTTCCCTCAGAACACTGAAGCTTTCTTT. Supplemented by reference TRBV13 and TRBJ1-1, the full variable domain reads AAGVIQSPRHLIKEKRETATLKCYPIPRHDTVYWYQQGPGQDPQFLISFYEKMQSDKGSIPDRFSAQQFSDYHSELNMSSLELGDSALYFCDLSQGGGWFPQNTEAFFGQGTRLTVV.

The chain combines TRBV6-5 with TRBJ1-1; TRBD1 aligns across 8 bases. The germline CDR1 and CDR2 sequences are MNHEY and SVGAGI. The CDR3 contains 14 residues. V was clipped by 4 bases and J by 2 bases; unmatched bases: 3. The CDR3 bases are TGTGCCAGCAGTTTCGACAGGGGAAACACTGAAGCTTTCTTT. As protein: CASSFDRGNTEAFF.

CDR3 nucleotide sequence: TGCGCCAGCAGCTTAGAGCCACAGGGCTCTGGGGCCAACGTCCTGACTTTC. Amino acid sequence: CASSLEPQGSGANVLTF. The V and J genes are TRBV5-1 and TRBJ2-6; a possible D gene is TRBD1 (6 bases). This CDR3 is 17 amino acids long. V lost 2 bases and J 0 bases, leaving 12 bases between the germline ends. The germline CDR1 and CDR2 sequences are SGHRS and YFSETQ. Together with reference TRBV5-1 and TRBJ2-6, the CDR3 gives the full variable domain: KAGVTQTPRYLIKTRGQQVTLSCSPISGHRSVSWYQQTPGQGLQFLFEYFSETQRNKGNFPGRFSGRQFSNSRSEMNVSTLELGDSALYLCASSLEPQGSGANVLTFGAGSRLTVL.

V gene TRBV6-1 combines with J gene TRBJ2-1, with 7 bases aligning to TRBD2. The J segment lost 9 bases and the V segment lost 7 bases, leaving 12 bases of the junction unmatched. The CDR3 has 14 residues. Germline V CDR1 and CDR2: MNHNS, SASEGT. The CDR3 here is CASKRDGPVFEQFF. Written as DNA, the CDR3 is TGTGCCAGCAAGCGGGACGGACCCGTTTTTGAGCAGTTCTTC.

Remarks on this clone: Other DNA sequences in this specimen translate into the identical CDR3. The V call is TRBV13, the J call TRBJ1-1; perhaps TRBD1 as D (5 bases). Germline lookup yields CDR1 PRHDT and CDR2 FYEKMQ (reference sequence). This CDR3 comprises 18 residues. The CDR3 is CAISQGGGWFPQNTEAFF. Written as DNA, the CDR3 is TGTGCTATCAGCCAGGGAGGAGGATGGTTCCCTCAGAACACTGAAGCTTTCTTT.

The chain carries TRBV5-1 and TRBJ2-1; 8 bases align to TRBD1. Germline CDR1 and CDR2: SGHRS and YFSETQ. The V gene end was trimmed by 6 bases and the J gene end by 3 bases; junction bases not matched to a gene: 5. The CDR3 length is 14 residues. The CDR3 spells CASKRGQDYNEQFF. The CDR3 region has the DNA TGCGCCAGCAAAAGGGGACAGGACTACAATGAGCAGTTCTTC.

V usage is TRBV14 and J usage is TRBJ2-1; D unclear. CDR3 length: 18 amino acids. V lost 4 bases and J 4 bases, leaving 23 bases between the germline ends. Looked up from germline, CDR1 is SGHDN and CDR2 is FVKESK. CDR3: CASSRSPRGRGSYNEQFF. CDR3 in DNA: TGTGCCAGCAGCCGCAGCCCCCGCGGCAGAGGAAGTTACAATGAGCAGTTCTTC.

V gene TRBV6-6 combines with J gene TRBJ1-1; D perhaps matches TRBD1 (5 bases). Germline CDR1 and CDR2: MNHNY and SVGAGI (reference sequence). This CDR3 has 14 amino acids. V was pared by 5 bases and J by 5 bases, with 15 bases between. This chain's CDR3 is CASSPPPGWTEAFF. The CDR3 DNA reads as TGTGCCAGCAGTCCGCCCCCAGGGTGGACTGAAGCTTTCTTT.

V and J are TRBV30 and TRBJ2-3; D is perhaps TRBD2 (6 bases). V was cut by 1 base and J by 11 bases, with 10 bases left in between. Germline lookup yields CDR1 GTSNPN and CDR2 SVGIG (reference sequence). This CDR3 has 11 residues. The CDR3 coding sequence is TGTGCCTGGAGTGGGGGGGTGGGGCAGTATTTT. It codes for CAWSGGVGQYF. The full variable domain, completed using reference TRBV30 and TRBJ2-3, is SQTIHQWPATLVQPVGSPLSLECTVEGTSNPNLYWYRQAAGRGLQLLFYSVGIGQISSEVPQNLSASRPQDRQFILSSKKLLLSDSGFYLCAWSGGVGQYFGPGTRLTVL.

This chain connects TRBV25-1 to TRBJ2-1; D ambiguous. This CDR3 has 11 residues. Trimming left V 4 bases short and J 7 bases short, with 5 bases between. The V gene's germline CDR1 is MGHDK and CDR2 SYGVNS. CDR3 loop: CASSGRNEQFF. The CDR3 region has the DNA TGTGCCAGCAGTGGCAGAAATGAGCAGTTCTTC. Full variable domain (rest looked up from reference TRBV25-1 and TRBJ2-1): EADIYQTPRYLVIGTGKKITLECSQTMGHDKMYWYQQDPGMELHLIHYSYGVNSTEKGDLSSESTVSRIRTEHFPLTLESARPSHTSQYLCASSGRNEQFFGPGTRLTVL.

This chain connects TRBV5-1 to TRBJ2-1; 14 bases agree with TRBD2. Germline V gene data show CDR1 as SGHRS and CDR2 as YFSETQ. The CDR3 extends over 18 amino acids. V dropped 6 bases and J dropped 7; count of bases not matched to a gene: 15. The CDR3 loop is CASTTGTSGSLMGNEQFF. The CDR3 DNA sequence: TGCGCCAGCACTACCGGGACTAGCGGGAGCCTCATGGGGAATGAGCAGTTCTTC.

Concerning this clone: At one of its ends the junction is not consistent with the germline gene, which may arise from a read error. This chain uses TRBV6-1 with TRBJ2-3, with TRBD1 identical over 9 bases. CDR3 length equals 15 residues. The V gene's germline CDR1 is MNHNS and CDR2 SASEGT. Here the CDR3 DNA reads TGTGCCGGCAGTGCCAGACAGGGGGAGACAGATACGCAGTATTTT. Translated: CAGSARQGETDTQYF.

The chain links TRBV7-3 to TRBJ1-6; D not resolved. The germline V gene has CDR1 SGHTA and CDR2 FQGTGA. The V gene lost 4 bases and the J gene lost 0 bases, with 7 bases spanning the gap. The CDR3 is 15 residues long. CDR3 protein: CASSSLSSYNSPLHF. The CDR3 DNA reads TGTGCCAGCAGCTCCCTGAGCTCCTATAATTCACCCCTCCACTTT. The whole variable domain, remainder taken from reference TRBV7-3 and TRBJ1-6, is GAGVSQTPSNKVTEKGKYVELRCDPISGHTALYWYRQSLGQGPEFLIYFQGTGAADDSGLPNDRFFAVRPEGSVSTLKIQRTERGDSAVYLCASSSLSSYNSPLHFGNGTRLTVT.

The chain couples TRBV18 to TRBJ2-2; 8 bases align to TRBD1. The CDR3 runs to 17 residues. The junction had 7 bases not matched to a gene; V was cut back by 4 bases and J by 0 bases. Germline CDR1 KGHSH, CDR2 LQKENI. CDR3 sequence (DNA): TGTGCCAGCTCACTATACTCGGGACAGGCGAACACCGGGGAGCTGTTTTTT. Translating it yields CASSLYSGQANTGELFF.

V usage is TRBV18 and J usage is TRBJ1-2; the match to TRBD1 covers 7 bases. J was trimmed by 5 bases and V by 4 bases; bases with no gene match: 19. From germline, CDR1 is KGHSH and CDR2 LQKENI. CDR3 size: 18 residues. For the CDR3, the DNA is TGTGCCAGCTCACAATTTGGGGATCCGGGACAGCGTGATTATGGCTACACCTTC. Protein sequence: CASSQFGDPGQRDYGYTF.

The chain is built from TRBV28 and TRBJ2-5; 8 bases align to TRBD1. CDR1 MDHEN and CDR2 SYDVKM come from the germline V gene. This CDR3 is 13 amino acids long. The junction had 7 bases not matched to a gene; V was cut back by 9 bases and J by 4 bases. In DNA, the CDR3 is TGTGCCAGTTCGGACAGGGTGCCAGAGACCCAGTACTTC. This gives the protein CASSDRVPETQYF.

This chain links TRBV5-1 with TRBJ2-3, with a tentative D call TRBD1 (6 bases). The CDR3 totals 16 residues. In germline, CDR1 is SGHRS, CDR2 YFSETQ. V was clipped by 5 bases and J by 5 bases, with 21 bases between them. The CDR3 here is CASRGGAATRRDTQYF. Written as DNA, the CDR3 is TGCGCCAGCAGAGGGGGTGCGGCCACCCGGAGAGATACGCAGTATTTT.

The chain has TRBV5-4 and TRBJ2-7; 8 nucleotides match TRBD1. The V and J ends lost 5 bases and 1 base, in that order; junction bases with no gene match: 8. CDR1 and CDR2 from the germline V gene are SGHNT and YYREEE (reference sequence). CDR3 length: 15 amino acids. CDR3 amino acids: CASSRMTGDSYEQYF. In DNA, the CDR3 is TGTGCCAGCAGTCGAATGACAGGGGATTCCTACGAGCAGTACTTC.

The chain joins TRBV6-6 to TRBJ2-1; 10 positions agree with TRBD2. V was pared by 4 bases and J by 8 bases, with 8 bases of the junction left unmatched. Germline CDR1 reads MNHNY; CDR2 reads SVGAGI (reference sequence). There are 15 residues in the CDR3. CDR3 DNA: TGTGCCAGCAGTTCGCAAGCGGGAGGGCCGTATGAGCAGTTCTTC. Protein sequence: CASSSQAGGPYEQFF.

The chain links TRBV18 to TRBJ2-7; TRBD1 might be the D (5 bases). This CDR3 has 16 residues. Germline assignment: CDR1 KGHSH and CDR2 LQKENI. Trimming shortened V by 2 bases and J by 2 bases, and 16 bases separated the two germline ends. The CDR3 coding sequence is TGTGCCAGCTCACCATTCGAGGCAGGGCTCACCTACGAGCAGTACTTC. As protein: CASSPFEAGLTYEQYF. The full variable domain, with the rest looked up from reference TRBV18 and TRBJ2-7, is NAGVMQNPRHLVRRRGQEARLRCSPMKGHSHVYWYRQLPEEGLKFMVYLQKENIIDESGMPKERFSAEFPKEGPSILRIQQVVRGDSAAYFCASSPFEAGLTYEQYFGPGTRLTVT.

The rearrangement links TRBV7-2 to TRBJ1-4, with a possible D match to TRBD1 (6 bases). The CDR3 runs 14 residues. V was cut by 8 bases and J by 6 bases, with 16 bases left in between. CDR1 is SGHTA, CDR2 FQGNSA, per germline. The chain's CDR3 is CASGTRTAYEKLFF. The CDR3 nucleotides are TGTGCCAGCGGGACACGGACAGCCTATGAAAAACTGTTTTTT.